This T cell receptor (beta chain) originates from a study of T cells in tuberculosis. A word on this clone: Antigen specificity is unknown.

The ends were cut back, 1 base at V and 4 bases at J, with 11 bases in the middle. The CDR3 runs 15 residues. Germline-derived CDR1 and CDR2 are SGHAT and FQNNGV. Data came from immunoSEQ multiplex PCR; TCRdb stores just in-frame clones and leaves some out. The sample consists of several thousand clones, 95% of them appearing once. Broader study findings: GMM-specific TCRs were nearer to active tuberculosis alpha repertoires, suggesting expansion.

This chain joins TRBV11-2 and TRBJ1-5; D perhaps matches TRBD1 (5 bases). Sequencing was carried out using PBMCs. The source is an adult with tuberculosis. CDR3 region: CASSLGGGGNQPQHF. For the CDR3, the DNA is TGTGCCAGCAGCTTAGGGGGGGGAGGAAATCAGCCCCAGCATTTT.